This T cell receptor (beta chain) was profiled in a study of shared clonotypes between healthy human individuals. The authors sequenced unsorted PBMC DNA on ten immunoSEQ deep assay plates. Some clones are missing from TCRdb's copy, which holds only in-frame ones; the method was immunoSEQ multiplex PCR. The sample consists of about 490,000 clones, about 72% of them appearing once. CDR3 length: 14 amino acids. The ends were cut back, 4 bases at V and 5 bases at J, with 15 bases in the middle. The V gene's germline CDR1 is SGDLS and CDR2 YYNGEE. Sequencing was performed on PBMCs. The chain employs TRBV9 and TRBJ1-1; D unresolved. The TCR was taken from a woman aged 40 to 50 in good health. Some clones in this sample may be carry-over from other donors' samples. This chain's CDR3 is CASSPWGGKTEAFF. CDR3 nucleotide sequence: TGTGCCAGCAGCCCCTGGGGAGGGAAAACTGAAGCTTTCTTT.